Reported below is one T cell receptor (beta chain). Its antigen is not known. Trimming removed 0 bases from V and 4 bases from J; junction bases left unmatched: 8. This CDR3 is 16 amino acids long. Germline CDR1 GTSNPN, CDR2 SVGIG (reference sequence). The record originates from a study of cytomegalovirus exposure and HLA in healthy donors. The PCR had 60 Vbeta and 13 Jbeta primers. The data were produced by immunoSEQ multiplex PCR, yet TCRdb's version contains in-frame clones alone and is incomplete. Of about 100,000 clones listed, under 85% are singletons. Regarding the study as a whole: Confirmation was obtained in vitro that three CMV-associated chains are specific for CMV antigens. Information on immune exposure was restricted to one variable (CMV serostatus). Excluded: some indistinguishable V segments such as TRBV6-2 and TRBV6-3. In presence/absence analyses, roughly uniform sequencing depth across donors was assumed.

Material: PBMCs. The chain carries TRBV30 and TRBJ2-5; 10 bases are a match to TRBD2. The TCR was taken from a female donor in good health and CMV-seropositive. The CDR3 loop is CAWSVRSGRVRETQYF. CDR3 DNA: TGTGCCTGGAGTGTACGGAGCGGGAGGGTTAGAGAGACCCAGTACTTC.